Each of the 30 T cell receptor beta chains below was sequenced from the same sample in a study of blood T cells in healthy people across ages. For the second PCR, which ran for roughly 6 to 12 cycles, a sample-barcoded 5' primer and a J-beta primer mix were used. MiXCR, applied by TCRdb to the 5' RACE reads, yields one record per CDR3 protein. The data contain hundreds of thousands of distinct CDR3 sequences, 45% to 50% of them singletons. Specimen: blood. The source is a woman aged 60 to 75 in good health.

This chain connects TRBV2 to TRBJ1-4; 9 bases fit TRBD1. V shed 3 bases and J 6 bases; nucleotides not matched to a gene: 2. The V gene's germline CDR1 is SNHLY and CDR2 FYNNEI. The CDR3 is made up of 14 amino acids. CDR3 coding DNA: TGTGCCAGCAGTGACGACAGGGGGGATGAAAAACTGTTTTTT. It translates to CASSDDRGDEKLFF.

The rearrangement uses TRBV18 and TRBJ2-5, with D tentatively TRBD1 (6 bases). The end of the DNA aligns better with TRBJ2-7, so the J call may be wrong. Looked up from germline, CDR1 is KGHSH and CDR2 is LQKENI. The CDR3 loop spans 16 amino acids. The CDR3 region is CASSPPMTQGIHEQYF. The CDR3 nucleotides read TGTGCCAGCTCACCACCGATGACGCAGGGGATCCACGAGCAGTACTTC.

This clonotype was recorded a few times. This chain connects TRBV2 to TRBJ2-7; D may correspond to TRBD1 or TRBD2 (5 bases each). Trimming left V 7 bases short and J 3 bases short, with 10 bases between. The CDR3 has 12 amino acids. Germline CDR1 reads SNHLY; CDR2 reads FYNNEI. CDR3 region: CASTRDGYEQYF. Written as DNA, the CDR3 is TGTGCCAGCACCCGGGACGGCTACGAGCAGTACTTC.

About this clonotype itself: This may be a read error, as it is one base from a much larger clone. This chain uses TRBV29-1 with TRBJ2-6; D possibly corresponds to TRBD1 (6 bases). The CDR3 extends over 20 amino acids. Germline V CDR1 and CDR2: SQVTM, ANQGSEA. CDR3 loop: CGVEDPTGQTLSSGANVLTF. CDR3 bases: TGCGGCGTTGAAGATCCTACAGGACAGACCCTGAGCTCTGGGGCCAACGTCCTGACTTTC. The full variable domain, its missing parts supplied by reference TRBV29-1 and TRBJ2-6, is SAVISQKPSRDICQRGTSLTIQCQVDSQVTMMFWYRQQPGQSLTLIATANQGSEATYESGFVIDKFPISRPNLTFSTLTVSNMSPEDSSIYLCGVEDPTGQTLSSGANVLTFGAGSRLTVL.

The J gene is TRBJ1-5, the V gene TRBV7-2; a possible D gene is TRBD1 (5 bases). Germline values: CDR1 SGHTA, CDR2 FQGNSA. This CDR3 is built from 15 residues. The V end was cut by 3 bases, the J end by 0 bases, with 9 bases between. The CDR3 sequence is CASSFLGDSNQPQHF. The DNA for the CDR3 is TGTGCCAGCAGCTTCCTAGGGGATAGCAATCAGCCCCAGCATTTT. Looking up the rest from reference TRBV7-2 and TRBJ1-5 gives the full variable domain: GAGVSQSPSNKVTEKGKDVELRCDPISGHTALYWYRQSLGQGLEFLIYFQGNSAPDKSGLPSDRFSAERTGGSVSTLTIQRTQQEDSAVYLCASSFLGDSNQPQHFGDGTRLSIL.

This clonotype was recorded many times. This chain links TRBV20-1 with TRBJ1-6; 7 bases are shared with TRBD1. V trimming: 4 bases; J trimming: 7 bases; junction bases outside the gene matches: 7. The CDR3 contains 14 residues. Germline V gene data show CDR1 as DFQATT and CDR2 as SNEGSKA (reference sequence). CDR3 region: CSAKRQGANSPLHF. The CDR3 DNA sequence: TGCAGTGCTAAGAGACAGGGAGCCAATTCACCCCTCCACTTT.

V usage is TRBV20-1 and J usage is TRBJ2-1; 10 bases fit TRBD2. Per germline, CDR1 DFQATT and CDR2 SNEGSKA (reference sequence). After removal of 3 bases from V and 6 bases from J, the junction contained 8 bases not matched to a gene. The CDR3 spans 15 residues. In nucleotides, the CDR3 is TGCAGTGCTAGTAGGGCTAGCGGGAGCCCCAATGAGCAGTTCTTC. It encodes CSASRASGSPNEQFF.

The chain recombines TRBV7-2 with TRBJ2-1, with a weak D call TRBD2 (5 bases). This CDR3 comprises 15 residues. CDR1 and CDR2 from the germline V gene are SGHTA and FQGNSA. V was shortened by 4 bases and J by 8 bases, with 18 bases between the two germline ends. The CDR3 region has the DNA TGTGCCAGCAGCTACGGACTGCTTGGTAGGCATGAGCAGTTCTTC. Translating gives CASSYGLLGRHEQFF.

The chain joins TRBV7-9 to TRBJ1-2; possible D gene TRBD1, 5 bases. Trimming pared 1 base from V and 4 bases from J, leaving 10 bases between. The CDR3 loop spans 14 amino acids. The germline CDR1 and CDR2 sequences are SEHNR and FQNEAQ (reference sequence). The CDR3 here is CASSLDRIIYGYTF. CDR3 coding DNA: TGTGCCAGCAGCTTAGACAGGATAATCTATGGCTACACCTTC.

The chain employs TRBV29-1 and TRBJ2-3; D might be TRBD1 or TRBD2, each matching 6 bases. The CDR3 consists of 15 residues. V gave up 4 bases and J gave up 0 bases, with 14 bases separating them. In germline, CDR1 is SQVTM, CDR2 ANQGSEA. As DNA, the CDR3 is TGCAGCGTTGTGAGGGGGGCGGGTAGCACAGATACGCAGTATTTT. Translating it yields CSVVRGAGSTDTQYF.

This clonotype turned up a few times. CDR3 sequence: CASSFDRGTNSPLHF. CDR3 coding DNA: TGTGCCAGCAGCTTCGACCGTGGAACAAATTCACCCCTCCACTTT. The V call is TRBV7-2, the J call TRBJ1-6; D uncertain. The CDR3 has 15 residues. Trimming removed 3 bases from V and 7 bases from J, with 13 bases in between. Per germline, CDR1 SGHTA and CDR2 FQGNSA. Full variable domain (missing parts from reference TRBV7-2 and TRBJ1-6): GAGVSQSPSNKVTEKGKDVELRCDPISGHTALYWYRQSLGQGLEFLIYFQGNSAPDKSGLPSDRFSAERTGGSVSTLTIQRTQQEDSAVYLCASSFDRGTNSPLHFGNGTRLTVT.

The chain joins TRBV6-2 or TRBV6-3 to TRBJ2-7; TRBD1 matches at 9 bases. The J call may be faulty, since TRBJ2-4 better matches the DNA end. The CDR3 runs to 13 residues. Germline assignment: CDR1 MNHEY and CDR2 SVGEGT. CDR3 protein: CASRRTGENIQYF. CDR3 bases: TGTGCCAGCAGAAGGACAGGGGAAAACATTCAGTACTTC.

This clonotype was observed a few times. The V and J genes are TRBV4-2 and TRBJ2-1, with 7 bases identical to TRBD1. This CDR3 comprises 13 residues. Germline V lookup: CDR1 LGHNA, CDR2 YNFKEQ. V was clipped by 1 base and J by 10 bases; unmatched bases: 4. The CDR3 sequence: CASSQGQGYEQFF. The CDR3 DNA is TGTGCCAGCAGCCAAGGACAGGGTTACGAGCAGTTCTTC.

This clonotype was counted only a few times. This chain links TRBV28 with TRBJ2-5; D is possibly TRBD2 (5 bases). Trimming shortened V by 4 bases and J by 1 base, and 16 bases separated the two germline ends. The CDR3 consists of 16 residues. Germline V CDR1 and CDR2: MDHEN, SYDVKM. CDR3 region: CASSSSGFSAQETQYF. The DNA for the CDR3 is TGTGCCAGCAGTTCATCGGGGTTCTCGGCCCAAGAGACCCAGTACTTC.

This clonotype was picked up a small number of times. The V gene is TRBV7-2, the J gene TRBJ2-1, with D tentatively TRBD2 (6 bases). Germline V gene data show CDR1 as SGHTA and CDR2 as FQGNSA. The CDR3 covers 14 residues. The V end was cut by 3 bases, the J end by 6 bases, with 12 bases between. The CDR3 sequence: CASSFRTSPNEQFF. CDR3 in DNA: TGTGCCAGCAGCTTCCGAACTAGCCCCAATGAGCAGTTCTTC.

The V and J genes are TRBV25-1 and TRBJ1-1, with TRBD1 matching 10 bases. The germline gives CDR1 MGHDK, CDR2 SYGVNS. Unmatched junction bases numbered 9, after V lost 4 bases and J lost 1 base. The CDR3 consists of 17 residues. CDR3 DNA: TGTGCCAGCAGTGGGGGAAACCGGGACAGGGGGAACACTGAAGCTTTCTTT. Protein product: CASSGGNRDRGNTEAFF.

The chain couples TRBV7-9 to TRBJ2-1; the D gene is possibly TRBD2 (6 bases). The CDR3 has 16 amino acids. V lost 7 bases, J lost 5 bases, and 21 bases lay in between. The germline V gene encodes CDR1 SEHNR and CDR2 FQNEAQ (reference sequence). This CDR3 reads CASTAKGAGTDNEQFF. In nucleotides, the CDR3 is TGTGCCAGCACCGCTAAGGGTGCGGGGACCGACAATGAGCAGTTCTTC.

V gene TRBV2 combines with J gene TRBJ2-1; D perhaps matches TRBD2 (6 bases). Germline CDR1 is SNHLY and CDR2 is FYNNEI. The CDR3 totals 15 residues. The ends were cut back, 6 bases at V and 0 bases at J, with 12 bases in the middle. CDR3 loop: CASSDLASSYNEQFF. CDR3 nucleotides: TGTGCCAGCAGCGACCTAGCGAGCTCCTACAATGAGCAGTTCTTC.

V and J are TRBV29-1 and TRBJ1-1; 10 bases align to TRBD1. The V and J ends lost 7 bases and 0 bases, in that order; junction bases with no gene match: 5. Germline loops: CDR1 SQVTM, CDR2 ANQGSEA. The CDR3 loop spans 14 amino acids. CDR3 region: CSGRDRGMNTEAFF. CDR3 coding DNA: TGCAGCGGTAGGGACAGGGGCATGAACACTGAAGCTTTCTTT.

This clonotype appeared a few times. J is TRBJ1-6 and V is TRBV4-3; the D is unclear. The CDR3 is 17 residues long. Germline values: CDR1 LGHNA, CDR2 YSLEER. V dropped 1 base and J dropped 3 bases, with 13 bases sitting between them. The CDR3 region is CASSQVATWDYNSPLHF. Here the CDR3 DNA reads TGCGCCAGCAGCCAAGTTGCTACATGGGACTATAATTCACCCCTCCACTTT.

This clonotype was found a few times. The rearrangement links TRBV7-2 to TRBJ2-3, with 8 bases lining up with TRBD2. After removal of 5 bases from V and 0 bases from J, the junction contained 7 bases not matched to a gene. CDR3 length: 16 residues. The germline V gene encodes CDR1 SGHTA and CDR2 FQGNSA. The CDR3 DNA follows: TGTGCCAGCAGCAAGAGTAGCGGGACCAGCACAGATACGCAGTATTTT. Translation: CASSKSSGTSTDTQYF.

The chain is built from TRBV7-2 and TRBJ1-6, with D maybe TRBD1 (5 bases). Germline CDR1 SGHTA, CDR2 FQGNSA. The CDR3 is made up of 14 amino acids. Trimming pared 1 base from V and 9 bases from J, leaving 10 bases between. The DNA for the CDR3 is TGTGCCAGCAGCTTAGAGATCAGGGCTTCACCCCTCCACTTT. It yields the protein CASSLEIRASPLHF. The entire variable domain, with the rest obtained from reference TRBV7-2 and TRBJ1-6, is as follows: GAGVSQSPSNKVTEKGKDVELRCDPISGHTALYWYRQSLGQGLEFLIYFQGNSAPDKSGLPSDRFSAERTGGSVSTLTIQRTQQEDSAVYLCASSLEIRASPLHFGNGTRLTVT.

The chain uses TRBV2 and TRBJ1-2; 7 positions agree with TRBD1. CDR3 length: 15 amino acids. Germline CDR1 SNHLY, CDR2 FYNNEI. The V gene end was trimmed by 5 bases and the J gene end by 6 bases; junction bases not matched to a gene: 12. CDR3 nucleotides: TGTGCCAGCAGTAAACTAATTGGGACAGAGGATGGCTACACCTTC. It yields the protein CASSKLIGTEDGYTF.

The CDR3 protein is CASSPPTGGRYGYTF. Here the CDR3 DNA reads TGTGCCAGCTCACCACCGACGGGTGGACGGTATGGCTACACCTTC. The chain uses TRBV18 and TRBJ1-2, with D unclear. Between the trimmed V and J ends, which lost 0 bases and 5 bases, there was a span of 13 bases. The CDR3 runs 15 residues. Germline values: CDR1 KGHSH, CDR2 LQKENI.

The V and J genes are TRBV20-1 and TRBJ2-3, with D possibly TRBD1 on 6 matching bases. This CDR3 is 16 amino acids long. V dropped 3 bases and J dropped 2 bases, with 18 bases sitting between them. Looked up from germline, CDR1 is DFQATT and CDR2 is SNEGSKA (reference sequence). DNA of the CDR3: TGCAGTGCTAGTCGGAGACAGGAGACTTACACAGATACGCAGTATTTT. This translates into CSASRRQETYTDTQYF.

The V gene is TRBV9, the J gene TRBJ2-4; D may be TRBD2 (6 bases). Germline V gene lookup returns CDR1 SGDLS and CDR2 YYNGEE. V was cut by 3 bases and J by 13 bases, with 26 bases left in between. The CDR3 is 16 residues long. The CDR3 sequence: CASSATTTGTSNEQYF. The CDR3 coding sequence is TGTGCCAGCAGCGCCACCACCACCGGGACTTCAAATGAGCAGTACTTC.

The chain recombines TRBV18 with TRBJ2-7; D may be TRBD2 (6 bases). Germline V gives CDR1 KGHSH, CDR2 LQKENI. V was shortened by 6 bases and J by 10 bases, with 19 bases between the two germline ends. The length of the CDR3 is 13 residues. CDR3 bases: TGTGCCAGCTCCGGGTTGCGGGGAGAGGCCCAGTACTTC. As protein: CASSGLRGEAQYF.

This clonotype was counted between two and nine times. This chain joins TRBV10-3 and TRBJ1-5; 7 positions agree with TRBD1. CDR3 size: 13 residues. Trimming took 6 bases from V and 4 from J; bases not matched to a gene: 3. Germline loops: CDR1 ENHRY, CDR2 SYGVKD. The CDR3 region is CAIRGQLNQPQHF. Here the CDR3 DNA reads TGTGCCATCAGGGGACAGCTGAATCAGCCCCAGCATTTT.

The chain has TRBV20-1 and TRBJ1-5; D gene uncertain. This CDR3 spans 12 amino acids. Germline CDR1 is DFQATT and CDR2 is SNEGSKA (reference sequence). DNA of the CDR3: TGCAGCGGGAGCGGTAGCAATCAGCCCCAGCATTTT. It codes for CSGSGSNQPQHF.

This clonotype was recorded a few times. The chain uses TRBV29-1 and TRBJ1-1; D is uncertain. The V and J ends lost 4 bases and 0 bases respectively, with 9 bases between them. CDR1 SQVTM and CDR2 ANQGSEA come from the germline V gene. This CDR3 spans 13 amino acids. CDR3 loop: CSVGKIMNTEAFF. CDR3 nucleotides: TGCAGCGTTGGGAAGATTATGAACACTGAAGCTTTCTTT.